One and the same sample provided the 32 T cell receptor beta chains below, sequenced in a study of shared clonotypes between healthy human individuals. Using immunoSEQ multiplex PCR, the repertoire was profiled, and TCRdb retains in-frame clones only, with some absent. Of about 1.5 million clones in the sample, 98% were seen once. The specimen was naive CD4+ T cells sorted from blood. Specified subset: CD45RA+ positively selected. Receptors originate from a young man in good health.

The chain combines TRBV19 with TRBJ2-2; D call uncertain. Germline CDR1 and CDR2: LNHDA and SQIVND (reference sequence). The CDR3 is made up of 14 amino acids. The V end lost 4 bases, the J end lost 4 bases, and 10 bases lay between the germline ends. CDR3 protein: CASSRAQGTGELFF. For the CDR3, the DNA is TGTGCCAGTAGTAGGGCTCAAGGCACCGGGGAGCTGTTTTTT. Full variable domain (outside the CDR3, taken from reference TRBV19 and TRBJ2-2): DGGITQSPKYLFRKEGQNVTLSCEQNLNHDAMYWYRQDPGQGLRLIYYSQIVNDFQKGDIAEGYSVSREKKESFPLTVTSAQKNPTAFYLCASSRAQGTGELFFGEGSRLTVL.

The chain combines TRBV9 with TRBJ2-2, with D perhaps matching TRBD1 or TRBD2 (5 bases each). Trimming shortened V by 4 bases and J by 0 bases, and 10 bases separated the two germline ends. The CDR3 consists of 15 residues. The germline V gene has CDR1 SGDLS and CDR2 YYNGEE. Here the CDR3 reads CASSPQGANTGELFF. CDR3 DNA sequence: TGTGCCAGCAGCCCCCAGGGAGCGAACACCGGGGAGCTGTTTTTT.

The genes are TRBV6-1 and TRBJ2-7; TRBD1 aligns across 8 bases. CDR1 MNHNS and CDR2 SASEGT come from the germline V gene. Germline trimming cut 6 bases from V and 1 base from J; bases unmatched to any gene: 5. This CDR3 is built from 14 residues. CDR3 in amino acids: CASSLQGGSYEQYF. The CDR3 DNA reads TGTGCCAGCAGCCTACAGGGGGGATCCTACGAGCAGTACTTC.

The V call is TRBV4-1, the J call TRBJ2-2, with no clear D. The CDR3 is 13 residues long. Germline lookup yields CDR1 MGHRA and CDR2 YSYEKL. Trimming removed 10 bases from V and 1 base from J, with 10 bases in between. Here the CDR3 DNA reads TGCGCCACCTATTCGGGGAACACCGGGGAGCTGTTTTTT. This codes for CATYSGNTGELFF.

The table lists this clone with a count of one. This chain connects TRBV29-1 to TRBJ2-5; the D is unclear. V shed 3 bases and J shed 2 bases, with 7 bases lying between them. CDR1 and CDR2 (germline): SQVTM, ANQGSEA. The length of the CDR3 is 12 residues. The CDR3 here is CSVDSWQETQYF. The DNA of the CDR3 is TGCAGCGTTGACAGTTGGCAAGAGACCCAGTACTTC.

V is TRBV5-4 and J is TRBJ2-5, with TRBD2 matching over 7 bases. V shed 1 base and J 4 bases; nucleotides not matched to a gene: 4. The CDR3 sequence is 14 residues long. Germline V gene data show CDR1 as SGHNT and CDR2 as YYREEE (reference sequence). The CDR3 nucleotides read TGTGCCAGCAGCTTGACCGGACTAGGAGAGACCCAGTACTTC. Translation gives CASSLTGLGETQYF.

This chain uses TRBV5-4 with TRBJ2-1; D uncertain. Trimming shortened V by 4 bases and J by 8 bases, and 16 bases separated the two germline ends. Germline V gene data show CDR1 as SGHNT and CDR2 as YYREEE (reference sequence). This CDR3 has 14 amino acids. The CDR3 nucleotides read TGTGCCAGCAGCCCCGGTCCCGTGCTGGATGAGCAGTTCTTC. Amino acid sequence: CASSPGPVLDEQFF.

This clone showed up just once. The chain is built from TRBV11-2 and TRBJ2-2; possibly TRBD1 or TRBD2 for D (5 bases each). CDR3 size: 15 residues. Germline values: CDR1 SGHAT, CDR2 FQNNGV. Trimming took off 4 bases at V and 5 bases at J, with 14 bases between the two ends. In DNA form, the CDR3 reads TGTGCCAGCAGCTATCAGGGACGGGGAACCGGGGAGCTGTTTTTT. Protein product: CASSYQGRGTGELFF.

In nucleotides, the CDR3 is TGTGCCAGTAGTCTGCGACAGTCGAACACTGAAGCTTTCTTT. Translated: CASSLRQSNTEAFF. The chain employs TRBV19 and TRBJ1-1; D is perhaps TRBD1 (5 bases). Germline V gene data show CDR1 as LNHDA and CDR2 as SQIVND (reference sequence). The CDR3 sequence is 14 residues long. V lost 5 bases to trimming and J lost 1 base, with 11 bases between them.

This rearrangement joins TRBV5-1 to TRBJ2-1, with a possible D match to TRBD2 (5 bases). This CDR3 has 14 amino acids. The V and J ends lost 4 bases and 2 bases respectively, with 10 bases between them. CDR1 and CDR2 (germline): SGHRS, YFSETQ. The CDR3 loop is CASSPTGTYNEQFF. DNA for the CDR3: TGCGCCAGCAGCCCAACCGGGACCTACAATGAGCAGTTCTTC.

The chain is built from TRBV2 and TRBJ2-7; 8 nucleotides match TRBD2. Germline CDR1 reads SNHLY; CDR2 reads FYNNEI. The J segment lost 2 bases and the V segment lost 10 bases, leaving 10 bases of the junction unmatched. There are 14 residues in the CDR3. CDR3 in amino acids: CATKRGGTTYEQYF. DNA of the CDR3: TGTGCCACCAAACGGGGGGGAACCACCTACGAGCAGTACTTC.

This sequence joins TRBV5-6 and TRBJ2-3; 8 bases are shared with TRBD2. The germline V gene has CDR1 SGHDT and CDR2 YYEEEE. The V gene end was trimmed by 4 bases and the J gene end by 1 base; junction bases not matched to a gene: 14. The CDR3 is 18 residues long. Here the CDR3 DNA reads TGTGCCAGCAGCCGATTAATTTTAGCGGGAAGTGGCACAGATACGCAGTATTTT. This encodes CASSRLILAGSGTDTQYF.

The gene calls are TRBV5-1 and TRBJ1-2; the D is unclear. Germline lookup yields CDR1 SGHRS and CDR2 YFSETQ. This CDR3 is built from 14 residues. V lost 3 bases to trimming and J lost 4 bases, with 13 bases between them. Here the CDR3 DNA reads TGCGCCAGCAGCTCGGTGGCGGGGTCCTATGGCTACACCTTC. Its translation is CASSSVAGSYGYTF. Supplemented by reference TRBV5-1 and TRBJ1-2, the full variable domain reads KAGVTQTPRYLIKTRGQQVTLSCSPISGHRSVSWYQQTPGQGLQFLFEYFSETQRNKGNFPGRFSGRQFSNSRSEMNVSTLELGDSALYLCASSSVAGSYGYTFGSGTRLTVV.

CDR3 sequence: CASSFTVAGGYQPEQYF. In nucleotides, the CDR3 is TGCGCCAGCAGCTTCACGGTAGCGGGAGGGTACCAGCCCGAGCAGTACTTC. The gene calls are TRBV5-1 and TRBJ2-7; 11 nucleotides line up with TRBD2. This CDR3 contains 17 residues. V gave up 2 bases and J gave up 6 bases; unmatched junction bases: 13. Germline V CDR1 and CDR2: SGHRS, YFSETQ.

CDR3 bases: TGCGCCAGCAGCTTCCGGGACGCCTTGGTCCACGAGCAGTACTTC. This encodes CASSFRDALVHEQYF. The J gene is TRBJ2-7, the V gene TRBV5-1; D is possibly TRBD1 or TRBD2 (5 bases each). Deletions cut 2 bases from V and 5 bases from J, with 17 bases between. CDR3 length equals 15 residues. CDR1 is SGHRS, CDR2 YFSETQ, per germline.

This rearrangement joins TRBV15 to TRBJ2-1; TRBD2 agrees at 7 bases. The CDR3 is 15 residues long. Germline V gene sequence: CDR1 LNHNV, CDR2 YYDKDF (reference sequence). Trimming removed 2 bases from V and 9 bases from J; junction bases left unmatched: 10. CDR3 sequence (DNA): TGTGCCACCAGCAGATTGGGGGAGGGCAATCGTGAGCAGTTCTTC. It encodes CATSRLGEGNREQFF. The entire variable domain, with the rest obtained from reference TRBV15 and TRBJ2-1, is as follows: DAMVIQNPRYQVTQFGKPVTLSCSQTLNHNVMYWYQQKSSQAPKLLFHYYDKDFNNEADTPDNFQSRRPNTSFCFLDIRSPGLGDTAMYLCATSRLGEGNREQFFGPGTRLTVL.

The J gene is TRBJ1-5, the V gene TRBV5-6; a weak D match, TRBD1 (5 bases). Looked up from germline, CDR1 is SGHDT and CDR2 is YYEEEE. V shed 0 bases and J shed 5 bases, with 12 bases lying between them. The CDR3 is 15 amino acids. DNA for the CDR3: TGTGCCAGCAGCTTGGTGGGGTCCAGGGATCAGCCCCAGCATTTT. Translated: CASSLVGSRDQPQHF.

As for this clone: The same CDR3 arises from other DNA sequences in this sample as well. V and J are TRBV5-1 and TRBJ1-3; 7 bases fit TRBD1. The length of the CDR3 is 15 residues. With 0 bases clipped from V and 2 bases from J, the junction kept 2 bases outside the gene matches. CDR1 is SGHRS, CDR2 YFSETQ, per germline. The CDR3 coding sequence is TGCGCCAGCAGCTTGGGGACAGGTACTGGAAACACCATATATTTT. Amino acid sequence: CASSLGTGTGNTIYF.

This rearrangement joins TRBV5-5 to TRBJ2-2, with 7 positions matching TRBD1. Unmatched junction bases numbered 7, after V lost 4 bases and J lost 4 bases. The germline V gene has CDR1 SGHKS and CDR2 YYEKEE (reference sequence). The length of the CDR3 is 15 residues. The CDR3: CASSTGQLSTGELFF. The CDR3 DNA follows: TGTGCCAGCAGCACGGGACAGCTAAGCACCGGGGAGCTGTTTTTT.

The rearrangement uses TRBV7-8 and TRBJ2-2; D is unclear. V was cut by 2 bases and J by 4 bases, with 8 bases left in between. Germline V gives CDR1 SGHVS, CDR2 FQNEAQ. The CDR3 is 14 residues long. CDR3 loop: CASSLTSLTGELFF. CDR3 DNA: TGTGCCAGCAGCTTAACCTCCCTCACCGGGGAGCTGTTTTTT.

The gene calls are TRBV5-8 and TRBJ1-2; D gene unclear. This CDR3 contains 10 residues. Germline assignment: CDR1 SGHTS and CDR2 YDEGEE. Between the trimmed V and J ends, which lost 2 bases and 7 bases, there was a span of 3 bases. The CDR3 bases are TGTGCCAGCAGCTTTTCTGGCTACACCTTC. Its protein is CASSFSGYTF.

This sequence joins TRBV19 and TRBJ2-6; D not resolved. The CDR3 totals 13 residues. Trimming stripped 1 base from V and 13 bases from J, with 11 bases between. Germline V gene lookup returns CDR1 LNHDA and CDR2 SQIVND (reference sequence). The CDR3: CASSIGPRLVLTF. CDR3 sequence (DNA): TGTGCCAGTAGTATAGGTCCCAGGTTAGTCCTGACTTTC.

This chain uses TRBV28 with TRBJ1-1; D is unclear. CDR3 length: 14 amino acids. Trimming cost V 5 bases and J 1 base, with 11 bases left between them. CDR1 and CDR2 from the germline V gene are MDHEN and SYDVKM. The CDR3 spells CASSPQSQNTEAFF. Written as DNA, the CDR3 is TGTGCCAGCAGTCCCCAATCTCAGAACACTGAAGCTTTCTTT.

The chain uses TRBV27 and TRBJ2-7, with D hard to call. The CDR3 runs to 14 residues. Germline V lookup: CDR1 MNHEY, CDR2 SMNVEV (reference sequence). The V end was cut by 3 bases, the J end by 2 bases, with 11 bases between. The CDR3: CASSFRSGPYEQYF. CDR3 nucleotide sequence: TGTGCCAGCAGTTTCCGGAGTGGGCCCTACGAGCAGTACTTC.

The V and J genes are TRBV29-1 and TRBJ2-4, with no clear D. The length of the CDR3 is 13 residues. V shed 5 bases and J shed 5 bases, with 13 bases lying between them. CDR1 is SQVTM, CDR2 ANQGSEA, per germline. In DNA, the CDR3 is TGCAGCGTTTTACCCGGACGACAAAACATTCAGTACTTC. As protein: CSVLPGRQNIQYF.

Comments on this clone: Other DNA sequences in this specimen translate into the identical CDR3. As DNA, the CDR3 is TGTGCCAGCAGCGCAGACTACGAGCAGTACTTC. Its translation: CASSADYEQYF. V and J are TRBV2 and TRBJ2-7; D is ambiguous. The CDR3 covers 11 residues. Germline loops: CDR1 SNHLY, CDR2 FYNNEI. Trimming cost V 6 bases and J 3 bases, with 6 bases left between them.

A word on this clone: The same CDR3 also results from other DNA sequences found in this sample. The J gene is TRBJ1-1, the V gene TRBV5-1; TRBD1 is a possible D gene (6 bases). Trimming pared 0 bases from V and 1 base from J, leaving 7 bases between. The CDR3 runs to 14 residues. Germline lookup yields CDR1 SGHRS and CDR2 YFSETQ. CDR3 sequence (DNA): TGCGCCAGCAGCTTGGTGGGACAGAACACTGAAGCTTTCTTT. Its translation: CASSLVGQNTEAFF.

The gene calls are TRBV29-1 and TRBJ1-2; D is unresolved. This CDR3 comprises 13 residues. Per the germline V gene, CDR1 is SQVTM and CDR2 is ANQGSEA. The ends were cut back, 4 bases at V and 7 bases at J, with 16 bases in the middle. The chain's CDR3 is CSVGVEEIGGYTF. The CDR3, as DNA: TGCAGCGTTGGGGTGGAGGAAATTGGTGGCTACACCTTC.

The chain uses TRBV6-1 and TRBJ2-7; D not resolved. Germline loops: CDR1 MNHNS, CDR2 SASEGT. Trimming left V 2 bases short and J 0 bases short, with 14 bases between. The CDR3 runs 16 residues. CDR3 coding DNA: TGTGCCAGCAGTGAATTTCGGACCTGGATCTCCTACGAGCAGTACTTC. Its protein product is CASSEFRTWISYEQYF.

The J gene is TRBJ2-1, the V gene TRBV28, with 7 bases aligning to TRBD2. Trimming cost V 3 bases and J 10 bases; bases outside gene matches: 9. The length of the CDR3 is 14 residues. Germline CDR1 and CDR2: MDHEN and SYDVKM. The CDR3 here is CASSFFPLTSEQFF. The CDR3, as DNA: TGTGCCAGCAGTTTTTTTCCGCTGACTAGCGAGCAGTTCTTC.

This clone has a single count. The chain recombines TRBV6-5 with TRBJ1-4; D uncertain. Looked up from germline, CDR1 is MNHEY and CDR2 is SVGAGI. The V gene lost 3 bases and the J gene lost 3 bases, with 11 bases spanning the gap. This CDR3 is built from 15 residues. This CDR3 is CASSYGSSANEKLFF. The DNA for the CDR3 is TGTGCCAGCAGTTATGGCTCCAGTGCTAATGAAAAACTGTTTTTT.

This chain connects TRBV28 to TRBJ1-5; D is unclear. The CDR3 is 12 amino acids. Trimming stripped 7 bases from V and 7 bases from J, with 11 bases between. Germline CDR1 MDHEN, CDR2 SYDVKM. The CDR3 spells CASTETPQPQHF. The CDR3 DNA sequence: TGTGCCAGCACCGAAACCCCCCAGCCCCAGCATTTT.